These 17 T cell receptor beta chains originate from one sample sequenced in a study of regulatory T cells in long-lasting Graves disease. TCR beta libraries were built with iRepertoire HTBI primers and Arm-PCR of CDR3 regions. From the multiplex PCR reads, TCRdb called clonotypes with MiXCR, one entry per CDR3 protein. The sample carries 700,000 or so distinct CDR3 sequences, about 30% recorded once. The time point here: persistent/refractory GD, antithyroid drugs over 5 years with positive TRAb. RNA isolated from PBMCs was used to make the TCR library. Sequencing used peripheral blood mononuclear cells (PBMCs), obtained when the disease was refractory, from a patient treated with antithyroid drugs. The receptors were gathered from a female donor with Graves disease.

This clonotype was picked up many times. The chain has TRBV11-2 and TRBJ1-1, with 7 bases fitting TRBD1. This CDR3 contains 14 residues. The V segment lost 3 bases and the J segment 5 bases; nucleotides outside the gene matches: 6. Germline V lookup: CDR1 SGHAT, CDR2 FQNNGV. The CDR3, as DNA: TGTGCCAGCAGCTTTTCAGGGGGTAGGACTGAAGCTTTCTTT. Its protein is CASSFSGGRTEAFF.

The DNA for the CDR3 is TGTGCCAGCAGCTTAGTTTCAAGAGTGAACACTGAAGCTTTCTTT. Residues: CASSLVSRVNTEAFF. The chain couples TRBV11-2 to TRBJ1-1; D remains ambiguous. Per the germline V gene, CDR1 is SGHAT and CDR2 is FQNNGV. The CDR3 spans 15 residues. V lost 1 base, J lost 0 bases, and 9 bases lay in between.

This clonotype showed up just a few times. The chain uses TRBV15 and TRBJ1-2; the match to TRBD1 covers 9 bases. The germline V gene encodes CDR1 LNHNV and CDR2 YYDKDF (reference sequence). This CDR3 comprises 15 residues. V was clipped by 0 bases and J by 4 bases; unmatched bases: 3. CDR3 sequence: CATSREMGQGYGYTF. DNA for the CDR3: TGTGCCACCAGCAGAGAGATGGGACAGGGCTATGGCTACACCTTC. Combining the CDR3 with reference TRBV15 and TRBJ1-2 gives the whole variable domain DAMVIQNPRYQVTQFGKPVTLSCSQTLNHNVMYWYQQKSSQAPKLLFHYYDKDFNNEADTPDNFQSRRPNTSFCFLDIRSPGLGDTAMYLCATSREMGQGYGYTFGSGTRLTVV.

On this clonotype itself: A far larger clone is one base from this, pointing to a likely read error. This chain links TRBV9 with TRBJ2-7; the D is unclear. Trimming pared 3 bases from V and 0 bases from J, leaving 7 bases between. Germline-derived CDR1 and CDR2 are SGDLS and YYNGEE. The CDR3 totals 13 residues. CDR3 bases: TGTGCCAGCAGCGCTGTGGGCTCCTACGAGCAGTACTTC. Translating it yields CASSAVGSYEQYF.

The chain employs TRBV20-1 and TRBJ1-2; 8 positions agree with TRBD1. The CDR3 is 13 residues long. Germline V CDR1 and CDR2: DFQATT, SNEGSKA (reference sequence). V lost 3 bases, J lost 4 bases, and 4 bases stayed unmatched. The CDR3 spells CSASDRGGYGYTF. In DNA, the CDR3 is TGCAGTGCTAGTGACAGGGGAGGCTATGGCTACACCTTC.

Of note for this clonotype: A much larger clone lies a single base off, so this may be a read error. The V and J genes are TRBV2 and TRBJ1-1; D may be TRBD1 (6 bases). Germline values: CDR1 SNHLY, CDR2 FYNNEI. This CDR3 region has 14 residues. The CDR3 loop reads CAGSEGGRITEAFF. The CDR3 DNA reads TGTGCCGGCAGTGAGGGGGGGCGCATCACTGAAGCTTTCTTT.

This clonotype was picked up a small number of times. The V and J genes are TRBV12-3 or TRBV12-4 and TRBJ1-3; D gene unclear. V was clipped by 3 bases and J by 4 bases, with 10 bases between them. The CDR3 loop spans 14 amino acids. CDR3 DNA sequence: TGTGCCAGCAGTTTTCAGGTTATGGGAAACACCATATATTTT. Its protein is CASSFQVMGNTIYF.

The CDR3 DNA follows: TGTGCCACCAGAGACAGAGAAGGCCCTGAAGCTTTCTTT. Amino acids: CATRDREGPEAFF. The V gene is TRBV19, the J gene TRBJ1-1; TRBD1 might be the D (5 bases). Trimming removed 10 bases from V and 6 bases from J, with 18 bases in between. The CDR3 is 13 amino acids. From germline, CDR1 is LNHDA and CDR2 SQIVND (reference sequence).

This chain joins TRBV5-1 and TRBJ2-5; D is possibly TRBD1 (6 bases). This CDR3 region has 15 residues. CDR1 is SGHRS, CDR2 YFSETQ, per germline. Trimming took 3 bases from V and 2 from J, leaving 14 bases between them. In nucleotides, the CDR3 is TGCGCCAGCAGCTCAGGGGCGAGTCCACAAGAGACCCAGTACTTC. It yields the protein CASSSGASPQETQYF.

This chain connects TRBV20-1 to TRBJ2-7; 9 bases line up with TRBD2. CDR1 is DFQATT and CDR2 is SNEGSKA in the germline V gene (reference sequence). This CDR3 has 15 residues. Losses at the gene ends were 0 bases for V and 4 bases for J; bases not matched to a gene: 7. The CDR3: CSARDGVAGAYEQYF. The CDR3 coding sequence is TGCAGTGCTAGAGATGGGGTAGCGGGAGCATACGAGCAGTACTTC.

This clonotype was counted at least ten times. The chain couples TRBV28 to TRBJ1-2; the D is unclear. V lost 6 bases to trimming and J lost 0 bases, with 17 bases between them. There are 16 residues in the CDR3. Germline lookup yields CDR1 MDHEN and CDR2 SYDVKM. The CDR3 DNA is TGTGCCAGCAGCAGCACCCGACGGGTGACTAACTATGGCTACACCTTC. This codes for CASSSTRRVTNYGYTF.

On this clonotype: Possible read error: a much larger clone is one base away. This chain connects TRBV12-3 or TRBV12-4 to TRBJ1-2, with 7 bases aligning to TRBD1. The CDR3 consists of 13 residues. The CDR3 loop is CASSLKGASGYAF. CDR3 in DNA: TGTGCCAGCAGTTTAAAGGGGGCGTCTGGCTACGCCTTC.

The CDR3 bases are TGTGCCAGCAGGGGGGCCGGGAACACTGAAGCTTTCTTT. Translated: CASRGAGNTEAFF. The V and J genes are TRBV12-3 or TRBV12-4 and TRBJ1-1; D is perhaps TRBD1 (6 bases). V was clipped by 6 bases and J by 1 base, with 9 bases between them. The CDR3 consists of 13 residues.

A few counts support this clonotype. This chain connects TRBV12-5 to TRBJ2-6; the D gene is possibly TRBD1 (7 bases). The germline gives CDR1 LGHNT, CDR2 FRNRAP. V dropped 7 bases and J dropped 2 bases, with 21 bases sitting between them. This CDR3 contains 18 residues. The CDR3 sequence: CASAPQGGPPPGANVLTF. The CDR3 DNA follows: TGTGCTAGTGCCCCCCAGGGGGGCCCTCCACCTGGGGCCAACGTCCTGACTTTC.

The V and J genes are TRBV19 and TRBJ1-1; possible D gene TRBD1, 5 bases. Trimming pared 4 bases from V and 1 base from J, leaving 10 bases between. This CDR3 region has 14 residues. The germline CDR1 and CDR2 sequences are LNHDA and SQIVND (reference sequence). This chain's CDR3 is CASSTRAANTEAFF. CDR3 nucleotides: TGTGCCAGTAGTACCAGGGCGGCGAACACTGAAGCTTTCTTT.

This clonotype appeared a few times. V usage is TRBV29-1 and J usage is TRBJ1-1; 8 bases fit TRBD1. Germline V gene lookup returns CDR1 SQVTM and CDR2 ANQGSEA. The CDR3 has 15 amino acids. V lost 0 bases and J lost 8; bases outside the gene matches: 11. Here the CDR3 reads CSVEERTGPTLEAFF. DNA for the CDR3: TGCAGCGTTGAAGAGAGGACAGGGCCGACATTAGAAGCTTTCTTT. Using reference TRBV29-1 and TRBJ1-1 for the parts outside the CDR3, the full variable domain is SAVISQKPSRDICQRGTSLTIQCQVDSQVTMMFWYRQQPGQSLTLIATANQGSEATYESGFVIDKFPISRPNLTFSTLTVSNMSPEDSSIYLCSVEERTGPTLEAFFGQGTRLTVV.

In this sample, this clonotype turned up a few times. J is TRBJ1-1 and V is TRBV29-1; the D gene is possibly TRBD1 (5 bases). The germline gives CDR1 SQVTM, CDR2 ANQGSEA. The CDR3 covers 13 residues. V lost 5 bases and J lost 0, with 10 bases in between. CDR3 in DNA: TGCAGCGTTAGCAGGGAAATGAACACTGAAGCTTTCTTT. This codes for CSVSREMNTEAFF.